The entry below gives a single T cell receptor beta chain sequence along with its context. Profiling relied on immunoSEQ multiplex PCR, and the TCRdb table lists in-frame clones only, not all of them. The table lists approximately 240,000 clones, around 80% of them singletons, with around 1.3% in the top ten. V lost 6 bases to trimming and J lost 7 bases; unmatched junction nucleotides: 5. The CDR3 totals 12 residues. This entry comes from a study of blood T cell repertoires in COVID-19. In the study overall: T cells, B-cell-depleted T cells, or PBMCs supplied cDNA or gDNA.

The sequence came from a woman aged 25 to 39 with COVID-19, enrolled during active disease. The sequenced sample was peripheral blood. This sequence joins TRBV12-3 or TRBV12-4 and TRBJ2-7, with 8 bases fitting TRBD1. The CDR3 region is CASSDRGGEQYF. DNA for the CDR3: TGTGCCAGCAGCGACAGGGGCGGGGAGCAGTACTTC.